This passage covers 5 T cell receptor beta chains from one sample sequenced in a study of T cell responses to AZD1222 COVID-19 vaccine. Clones were sequenced by immunoSEQ multiplex PCR, and TCRdb holds only the in-frame ones, with some missing. The profile covers 20,000 to 25,000 clones, with 82% appearing a single time and roughly 40% taken by the ten largest. The material was peripheral blood, obtained on day 0 of AZD1222 vaccination. All receptors come from an adult in good health.

The chain combines TRBV5-1 with TRBJ2-1; weak D call: TRBD2 (5 bases). This CDR3 spans 16 amino acids. V was shortened by 0 bases and J by 7 bases, with 17 bases between the two germline ends. CDR1 and CDR2 (germline): SGHRS, YFSETQ. CDR3 nucleotide sequence: TGCGCCAGCAGCTTGGCCGGAAGCGGTATCGAGAATGAGCAGTTCTTC. The encoded protein is CASSLAGSGIENEQFF.

This chain connects TRBV4-2 to TRBJ2-7; the match to TRBD2 covers 9 bases. The J call is uncertain, as TRBJ2-1 better fits the DNA end. This CDR3 spans 14 amino acids. Germline values: CDR1 LGHNA, CDR2 YNFKEQ. The CDR3 DNA is TGTGCCAGCAGCCAAGCTCTAGCGGGAAATGAGCAGTTCTTC. This encodes CASSQALAGNEQFF.

This clone was recorded a few times. The V call is TRBV20-1, the J call TRBJ1-4; weak D call: TRBD1 (5 bases). V was cut by 3 bases and J by 8 bases, with 16 bases left in between. The CDR3 runs to 14 residues. The germline gives CDR1 DFQATT, CDR2 SNEGSKA (reference sequence). The CDR3 nucleotides read TGCAGTGCTAGTATATGGCAGGGAAGGGAAAAACTGTTTTTT. Residues: CSASIWQGREKLFF.

This sequence joins TRBV28 and TRBJ1-3; weak D call: TRBD1 (5 bases). The CDR3 has 15 residues. Between the trimmed V and J ends, which lost 4 bases and 5 bases, there was a span of 15 bases. Per the germline V gene, CDR1 is MDHEN and CDR2 is SYDVKM. CDR3 bases: TGTGCCAGCAGTTCCTGGACATCCGACCGAAACACCATATATTTT. This encodes CASSSWTSDRNTIYF.

The chain uses TRBV19 and TRBJ2-5; 13 bases match TRBD2. CDR1 is LNHDA and CDR2 is SQIVND in the germline V gene (reference sequence). V trimming: 6 bases; J trimming: 2 bases; junction bases outside the gene matches: 6. The CDR3 has 16 residues. The CDR3 nucleotides read TGTGCCAGTAGCCGGAGACTAGCGGGGGGACAAGAGACCCAGTACTTC. Protein: CASSRRLAGGQETQYF.